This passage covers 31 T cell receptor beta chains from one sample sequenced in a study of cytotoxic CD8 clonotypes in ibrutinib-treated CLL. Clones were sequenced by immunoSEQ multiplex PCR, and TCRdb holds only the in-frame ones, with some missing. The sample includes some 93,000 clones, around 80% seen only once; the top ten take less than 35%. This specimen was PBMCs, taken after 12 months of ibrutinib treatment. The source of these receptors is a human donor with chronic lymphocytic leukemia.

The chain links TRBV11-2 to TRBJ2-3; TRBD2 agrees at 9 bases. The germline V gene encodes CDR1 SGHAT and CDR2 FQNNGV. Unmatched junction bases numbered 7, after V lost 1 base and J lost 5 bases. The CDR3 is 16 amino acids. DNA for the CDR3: TGTGCCAGCAGCTTAGCGGGCGGGGGGGCAGGAGATACGCAGTATTTT. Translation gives CASSLAGGGAGDTQYF. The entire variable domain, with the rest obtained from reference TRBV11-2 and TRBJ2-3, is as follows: EAGVAQSPRYKIIEKRQSVAFWCNPISGHATLYWYQQILGQGPKLLIQFQNNGVVDDSQLPKDRFSAERLKGVDSTLKIQPAKLEDSAVYLCASSLAGGGAGDTQYFGPGTRLTVL.

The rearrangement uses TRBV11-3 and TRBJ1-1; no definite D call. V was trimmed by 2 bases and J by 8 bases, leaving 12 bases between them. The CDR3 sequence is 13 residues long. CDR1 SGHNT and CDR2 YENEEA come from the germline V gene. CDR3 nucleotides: TGTGCCAGCAGCTTAACGGGGTACGGAGAAGCTTTCTTT. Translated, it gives CASSLTGYGEAFF.

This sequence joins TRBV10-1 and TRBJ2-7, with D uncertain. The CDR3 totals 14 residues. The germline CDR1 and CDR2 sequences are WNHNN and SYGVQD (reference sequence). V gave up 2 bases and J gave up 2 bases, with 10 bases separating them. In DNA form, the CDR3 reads TGCGCCAGCAGTGAGAATCAGTTTACCTACGAGCAGTACTTC. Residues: CASSENQFTYEQYF.

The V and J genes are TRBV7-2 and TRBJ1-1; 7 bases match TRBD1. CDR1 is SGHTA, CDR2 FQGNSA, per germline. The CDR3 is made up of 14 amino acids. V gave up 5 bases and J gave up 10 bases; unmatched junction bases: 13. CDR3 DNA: TGTGCCAGCAGCCCTCGACAGGGAACTGGAGGAGCTTTCTTT. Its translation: CASSPRQGTGGAFF.

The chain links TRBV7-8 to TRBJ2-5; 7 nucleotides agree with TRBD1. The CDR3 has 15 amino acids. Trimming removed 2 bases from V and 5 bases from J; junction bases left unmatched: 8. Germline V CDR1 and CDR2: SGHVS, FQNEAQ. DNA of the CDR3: TGTGCCAGCAGCTTAATAGGGGGCAGAGGGGAGACCCAGTACTTC. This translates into CASSLIGGRGETQYF. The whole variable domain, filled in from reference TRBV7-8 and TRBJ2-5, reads GAGVSQSPRYKVAKRGQDVALRCDPISGHVSLFWYQQALGQGPEFLTYFQNEAQLDKSGLPSDRFFAERPEGSVSTLKIQRTQQEDSAVYLCASSLIGGRGETQYFGPGTRLLVL.

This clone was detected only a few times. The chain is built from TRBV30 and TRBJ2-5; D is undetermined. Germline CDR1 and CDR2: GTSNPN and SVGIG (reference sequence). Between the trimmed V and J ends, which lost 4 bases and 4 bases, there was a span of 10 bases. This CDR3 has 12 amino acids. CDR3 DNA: TGTGCCTGGAATTGGGGTCGAGAGACCCAGTACTTC. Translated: CAWNWGRETQYF. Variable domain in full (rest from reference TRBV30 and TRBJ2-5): SQTIHQWPATLVQPVGSPLSLECTVEGTSNPNLYWYRQAAGRGLQLLFYSVGIGQISSEVPQNLSASRPQDRQFILSSKKLLLSDSGFYLCAWNWGRETQYFGPGTRLLVL.

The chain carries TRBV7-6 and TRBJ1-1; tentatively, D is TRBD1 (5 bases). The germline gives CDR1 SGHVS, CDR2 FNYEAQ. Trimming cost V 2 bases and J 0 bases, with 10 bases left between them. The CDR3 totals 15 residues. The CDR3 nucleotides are TGTGCCAGCAGCTTACCCGGGGCGATGAACACTGAAGCTTTCTTT. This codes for CASSLPGAMNTEAFF.

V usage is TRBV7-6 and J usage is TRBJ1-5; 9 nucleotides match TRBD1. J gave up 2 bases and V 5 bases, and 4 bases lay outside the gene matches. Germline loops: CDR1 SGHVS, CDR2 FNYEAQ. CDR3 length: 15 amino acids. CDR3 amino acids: CASSTGQGGNQPQHF. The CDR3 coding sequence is TGTGCCAGCAGCACGGGACAGGGAGGCAATCAGCCCCAGCATTTT.

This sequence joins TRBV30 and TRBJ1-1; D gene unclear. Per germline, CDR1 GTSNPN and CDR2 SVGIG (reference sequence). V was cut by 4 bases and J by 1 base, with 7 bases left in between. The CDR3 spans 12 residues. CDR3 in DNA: TGTGCCTGGATGGAGGGGAACACTGAAGCTTTCTTT. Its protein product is CAWMEGNTEAFF. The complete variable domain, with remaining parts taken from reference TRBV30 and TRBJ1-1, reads SQTIHQWPATLVQPVGSPLSLECTVEGTSNPNLYWYRQAAGRGLQLLFYSVGIGQISSEVPQNLSASRPQDRQFILSSKKLLLSDSGFYLCAWMEGNTEAFFGQGTRLTVV.

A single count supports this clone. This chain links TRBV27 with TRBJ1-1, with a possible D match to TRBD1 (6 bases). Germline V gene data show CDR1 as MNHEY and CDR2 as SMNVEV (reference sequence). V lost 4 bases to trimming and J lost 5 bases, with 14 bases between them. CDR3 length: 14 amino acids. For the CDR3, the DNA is TGTGCCAGCAGTTCACAGGGCTTGGGGACTGAAGCTTTCTTT. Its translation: CASSSQGLGTEAFF.

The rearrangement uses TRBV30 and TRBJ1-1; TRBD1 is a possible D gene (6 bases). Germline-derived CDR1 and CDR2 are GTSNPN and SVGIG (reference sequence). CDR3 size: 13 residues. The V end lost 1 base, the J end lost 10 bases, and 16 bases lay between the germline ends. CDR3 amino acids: CAWSGTLIGGAFF. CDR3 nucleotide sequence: TGTGCCTGGAGTGGGACCCTCATAGGGGGAGCTTTCTTT.

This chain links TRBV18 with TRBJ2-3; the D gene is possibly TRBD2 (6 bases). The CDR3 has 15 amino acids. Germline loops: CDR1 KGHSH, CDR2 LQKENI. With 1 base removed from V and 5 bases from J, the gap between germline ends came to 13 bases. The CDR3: CASSPLASEKDTQYF. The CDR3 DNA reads TGTGCCAGCTCACCACTGGCTAGCGAGAAAGATACGCAGTATTTT. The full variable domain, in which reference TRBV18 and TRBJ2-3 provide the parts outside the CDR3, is NAGVMQNPRHLVRRRGQEARLRCSPMKGHSHVYWYRQLPEEGLKFMVYLQKENIIDESGMPKERFSAEFPKEGPSILRIQQVVRGDSAAYFCASSPLASEKDTQYFGPGTRLTVL.

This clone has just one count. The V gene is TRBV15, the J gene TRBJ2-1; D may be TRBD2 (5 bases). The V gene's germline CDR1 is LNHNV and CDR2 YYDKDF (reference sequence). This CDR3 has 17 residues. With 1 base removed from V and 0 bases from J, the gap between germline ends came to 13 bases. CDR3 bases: TGTGCCACCAGCAGAGGGAGGCAGCGGCGCTCCTACAATGAGCAGTTCTTC. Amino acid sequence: CATSRGRQRRSYNEQFF.

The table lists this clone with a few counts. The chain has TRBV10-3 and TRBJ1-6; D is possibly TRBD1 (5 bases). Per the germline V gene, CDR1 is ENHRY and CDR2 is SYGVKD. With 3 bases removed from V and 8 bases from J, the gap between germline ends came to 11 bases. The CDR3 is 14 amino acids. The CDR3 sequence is CAISDRDGYSPLHF. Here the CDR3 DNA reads TGTGCCATCAGTGACCGGGACGGCTATTCACCCCTCCACTTT.

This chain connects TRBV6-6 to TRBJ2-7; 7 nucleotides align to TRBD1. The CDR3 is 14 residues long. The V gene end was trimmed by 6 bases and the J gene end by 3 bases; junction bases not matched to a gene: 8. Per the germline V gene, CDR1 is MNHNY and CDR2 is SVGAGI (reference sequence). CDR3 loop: CASSRDSGFYEQYF. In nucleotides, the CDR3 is TGTGCCAGCAGCCGGGACAGTGGCTTCTACGAGCAGTACTTC.

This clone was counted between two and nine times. CDR3 amino acids: CASSMDRGLNEQFF. In DNA, the CDR3 is TGTGCCAGCAGTATGGACAGGGGGCTTAATGAGCAGTTCTTC. The chain links TRBV27 to TRBJ2-1, with TRBD1 identical over 11 bases. Trimming removed 5 bases from V and 7 bases from J; junction bases left unmatched: 4. This CDR3 comprises 14 residues. Looked up from germline, CDR1 is MNHEY and CDR2 is SMNVEV (reference sequence).

The CDR3 is CASSTGPDTGELFF. The DNA of the CDR3 is TGTGCCAGTAGTACGGGACCGGACACCGGGGAGCTGTTTTTT. This sequence joins TRBV19 and TRBJ2-2, with D perhaps matching TRBD1 or TRBD2 (5 bases each). CDR1 and CDR2 from the germline V gene are LNHDA and SQIVND (reference sequence). Deletions cut 4 bases from V and 3 bases from J, with 9 bases between. The CDR3 contains 14 residues. Full variable domain (missing parts from reference TRBV19 and TRBJ2-2): DGGITQSPKYLFRKEGQNVTLSCEQNLNHDAMYWYRQDPGQGLRLIYYSQIVNDFQKGDIAEGYSVSREKKESFPLTVTSAQKNPTAFYLCASSTGPDTGELFFGEGSRLTVL.

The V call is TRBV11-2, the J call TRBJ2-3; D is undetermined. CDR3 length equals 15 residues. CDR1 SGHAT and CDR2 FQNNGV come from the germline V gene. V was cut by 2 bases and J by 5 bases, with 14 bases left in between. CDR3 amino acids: CASSLRNPILDTQYF. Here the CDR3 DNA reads TGTGCCAGCAGCTTAAGGAACCCAATTTTAGATACGCAGTATTTT.

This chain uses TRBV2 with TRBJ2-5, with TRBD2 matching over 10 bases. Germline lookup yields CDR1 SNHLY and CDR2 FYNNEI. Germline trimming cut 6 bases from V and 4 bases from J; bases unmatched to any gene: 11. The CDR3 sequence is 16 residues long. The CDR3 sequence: CASRPLSGGATETQYF. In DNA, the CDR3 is TGTGCCAGCAGACCCCTAAGCGGGGGGGCAACAGAGACCCAGTACTTC.

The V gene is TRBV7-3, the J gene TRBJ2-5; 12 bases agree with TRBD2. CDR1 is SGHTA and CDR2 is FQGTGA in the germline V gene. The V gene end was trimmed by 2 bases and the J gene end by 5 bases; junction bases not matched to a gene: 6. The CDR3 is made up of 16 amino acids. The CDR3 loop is CASSLSLAGGLETQYF. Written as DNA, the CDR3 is TGTGCCAGCAGCTTATCACTAGCGGGGGGTTTGGAGACCCAGTACTTC.

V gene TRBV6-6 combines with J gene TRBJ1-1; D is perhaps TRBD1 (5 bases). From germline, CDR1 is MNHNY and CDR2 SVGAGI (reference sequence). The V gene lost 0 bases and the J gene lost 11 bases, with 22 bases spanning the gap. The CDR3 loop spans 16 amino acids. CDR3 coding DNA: TGTGCCAGCAGTTACTCGACGGGGGAGGGTCGGGTGGAGGCTTTCTTT. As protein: CASSYSTGEGRVEAFF.

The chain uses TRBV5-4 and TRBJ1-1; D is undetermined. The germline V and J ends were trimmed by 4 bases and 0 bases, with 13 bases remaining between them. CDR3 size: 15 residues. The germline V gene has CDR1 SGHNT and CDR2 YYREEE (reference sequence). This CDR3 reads CASSRDMEVNTEAFF. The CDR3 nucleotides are TGTGCCAGCAGCCGGGATATGGAAGTGAACACTGAAGCTTTCTTT.

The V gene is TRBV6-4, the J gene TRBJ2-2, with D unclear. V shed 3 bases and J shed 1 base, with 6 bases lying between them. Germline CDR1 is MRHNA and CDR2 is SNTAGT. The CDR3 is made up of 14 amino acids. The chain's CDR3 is CASSEAQNTGELFF. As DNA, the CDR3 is TGTGCCAGCAGTGAGGCCCAGAACACCGGGGAGCTGTTTTTT.

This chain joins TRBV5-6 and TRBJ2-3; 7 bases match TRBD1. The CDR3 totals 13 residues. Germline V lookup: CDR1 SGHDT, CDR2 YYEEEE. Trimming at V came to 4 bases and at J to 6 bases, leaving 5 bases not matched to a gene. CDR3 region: CASSRRQGDTQYF. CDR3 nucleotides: TGTGCCAGCAGCCGGCGACAGGGCGATACGCAGTATTTT.

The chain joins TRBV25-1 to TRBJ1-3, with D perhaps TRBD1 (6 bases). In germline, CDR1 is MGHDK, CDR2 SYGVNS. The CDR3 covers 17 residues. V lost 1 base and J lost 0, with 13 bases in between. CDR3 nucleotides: TGTGCCAGCAGTGAATTTGGCAGGGGATTCTCTGGAAACACCATATATTTT. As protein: CASSEFGRGFSGNTIYF.

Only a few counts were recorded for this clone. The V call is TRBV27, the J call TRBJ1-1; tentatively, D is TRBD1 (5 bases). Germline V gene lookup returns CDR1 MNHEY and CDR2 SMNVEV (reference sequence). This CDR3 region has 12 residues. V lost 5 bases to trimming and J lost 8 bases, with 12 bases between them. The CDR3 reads CASSMDGTEAFF. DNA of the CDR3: TGTGCCAGCAGTATGGACGGGACCGAAGCTTTCTTT.

The CDR3 sequence: CASGTNPSYEQYF. The CDR3, as DNA: TGCGCCAGCGGGACGAATCCTTCCTACGAGCAGTACTTC. This rearrangement joins TRBV4-1 to TRBJ2-7; either TRBD1 or TRBD2 may supply D (5 bases each). CDR1 is MGHRA, CDR2 YSYEKL, per germline. The germline V and J ends were trimmed by 8 bases and 1 base, with 12 bases remaining between them. The length of the CDR3 is 13 residues.

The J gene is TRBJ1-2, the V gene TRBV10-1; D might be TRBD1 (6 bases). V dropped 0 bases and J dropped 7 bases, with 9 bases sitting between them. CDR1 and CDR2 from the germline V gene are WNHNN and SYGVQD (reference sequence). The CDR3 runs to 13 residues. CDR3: CASSESQGSGYTF. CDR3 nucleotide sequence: TGCGCCAGCAGTGAGTCGCAGGGGTCTGGCTACACCTTC.

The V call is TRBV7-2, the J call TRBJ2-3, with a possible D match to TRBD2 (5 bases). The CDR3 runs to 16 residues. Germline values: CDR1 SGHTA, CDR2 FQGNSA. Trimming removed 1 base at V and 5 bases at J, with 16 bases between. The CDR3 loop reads CASSLGGSSVVDTQYF. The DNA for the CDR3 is TGTGCCAGCAGCTTAGGAGGGAGTAGCGTGGTAGATACGCAGTATTTT.

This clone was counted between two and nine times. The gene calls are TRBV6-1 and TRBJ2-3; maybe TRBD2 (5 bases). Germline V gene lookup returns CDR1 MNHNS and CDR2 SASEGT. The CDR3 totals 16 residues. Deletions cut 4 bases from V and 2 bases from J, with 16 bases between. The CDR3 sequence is CASSVSSEGPTDTQYF. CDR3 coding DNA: TGTGCCAGCAGTGTTAGCTCAGAGGGTCCCACAGATACGCAGTATTTT.

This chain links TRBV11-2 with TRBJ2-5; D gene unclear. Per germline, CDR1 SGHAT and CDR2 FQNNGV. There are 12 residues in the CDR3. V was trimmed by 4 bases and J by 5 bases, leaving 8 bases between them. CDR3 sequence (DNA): TGTGCCAGCAGCTCGGCGCGTGAGACCCAGTACTTC. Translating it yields CASSSARETQYF.